The rows below give T cell receptor beta chains drawn from one sample of a study of blood T cells in healthy people across ages. TCRdb redid the calling of the 5' RACE reads with MiXCR, one entry per CDR3 protein. The sample carries approximately 940,000 distinct CDR3 sequences, around 48% recorded once. Sequenced sample: blood. All receptors derive from a man aged 25 to 40 in good health. CDR3s include the opening cysteine and the closing phenylalanine or tryptophan. The D gene is left open where the match is weak. Clone size is not always given. Where it is, it says once, few, many or a class for expanded clones.

CDR3nt | CDR3aa | j_gene | d_gene | abundance | v_gene
TGTGCCAGCAGCCGGAGATCGGACAGGGTCGATGAAAAACTGTTTTTT | CASSRRSDRVDEKLFF | TRBJ1-4 | TRBD1 | NA | TRBV5-6
TGTGCCAGCGCAGATTCAGGGGAGGGTTTACGGGAGCAGTTCTTC | CASADSGEGLREQFF | TRBJ2-1 | NA | NA | TRBV5-6
TGCGCCAGCAGCTTGGGGGACAGGAAAGCCACAGATACGCAGTATTTT | CASSLGDRKATDTQYF | TRBJ2-3 | TRBD1 | NA | TRBV5-1
TGTGCCAGCAGCTTACCCGACCGAGAGGGACGGTACACTGAAGCTTTCTTT | CASSLPDREGRYTEAFF | TRBJ1-1 | NA | NA | TRBV7-6
TGTGCCAGCAGTTACTATGCTAGCGGGGGTACAGATACGCAGTATTTT | CASSYYASGGTDTQYF | TRBJ2-3 | TRBD2 | NA | TRBV6-5
TGTGCCAGCAGCCATACTAGCGTCTACACCGGGGAGCTGTTTTTT | CASSHTSVYTGELFF | TRBJ2-2 | TRBD2 | few | TRBV4-2
TGTGCCAGCAGCTCTAGCGTCGTACCAGATACGCAGTATTTT | CASSSSVVPDTQYF | TRBJ2-3 | NA | NA | TRBV11-3
TGTGCCAGCAGCCTGTCGGGGACAGAGCCCTACGAGCAGTACTTC | CASSLSGTEPYEQYF | TRBJ2-7 | TRBD1 | few | TRBV6-2/TRBV6-3
TGTGCCATCAGTGGCGGGGGTCCCTTTGAGCAGTACTTC | CAISGGGPFEQYF | TRBJ2-7 | TRBD2 | NA | TRBV10-3
TGTGCCACCAACCCCGCCAGCGGGGGTGTTGAGACCCAGTACTTC | CATNPASGGVETQYF | TRBJ2-5 | TRBD2 | few | TRBV2
TGTGCCAGCAGCTTATCCAATGAAGGGGGAGGTGGCTACACCTTC | CASSLSNEGGGGYTF | TRBJ1-2 | NA | NA | TRBV12-3/TRBV12-4
TGTGCCTGGAATGTGGCCCCAACCCCGAACACTGAAGCTTTCTTT | CAWNVAPTPNTEAFF | TRBJ1-1 | NA | NA | TRBV30
TGTGCCAGCAGTTACTCGAGCACCGGGGAGCTGTTTTTT | CASSYSSTGELFF | TRBJ2-2 | NA | NA | TRBV6-6
TGTGCCAGCAGTTACTCGGCAGGACTTGAAGCTTTCTTT | CASSYSAGLEAFF | TRBJ1-1 | NA | NA | TRBV6-2/TRBV6-3
TGTGCCAGCAGTCTGGACACCTTAACTAATGAAAAACTGTTTTTT | CASSLDTLTNEKLFF | TRBJ1-4 | NA | few | TRBV3-1
TGCGCCAGCAGCTTGTGGGGACAGGGCACAGATACGCAGTATTTT | CASSLWGQGTDTQYF | TRBJ2-3 | TRBD1 | NA | TRBV5-1
TGCAGCGTTGCGTCTGGTGCCTACGAGCAGTACTTC | CSVASGAYEQYF | TRBJ2-7 | NA | few | TRBV29-1
TGCAGCGTTGATTTTGAATTCGGTGGGGGCCTCTATGGCTACACCTTC | CSVDFEFGGGLYGYTF | TRBJ1-2 | NA | NA | TRBV29-1
TGTGCCAGCAGCTTAGACACTAGCAGAGACACCGGGGAGCTGTTTTTT | CASSLDTSRDTGELFF | TRBJ2-2 | NA | NA | TRBV11-3
TGTGCCAGCCACTCCGGGACATCTCCCGGCTACACCTTC | CASHSGTSPGYTF | TRBJ1-2 | NA | NA | TRBV6-6
TGCAGTGCTAGGGTCCAGGGAGGGCCCGGGGAGCTGTTTTTT | CSARVQGGPGELFF | TRBJ2-2 | TRBD2 | NA | TRBV20-1
TGTGCCATCAGTGATCACACCTACGAGCAGTACTTC | CAISDHTYEQYF | TRBJ2-7 | NA | few | TRBV10-3
TGTGCCAGCAGTGACGGACTAGACTCCACCCAGTACTTC | CASSDGLDSTQYF | TRBJ2-5 | TRBD2 | NA | TRBV2
TGTGCCAGCAGCTTAGCGGTGGGCACCCTCTCTGGGGCCAACGTCCTGACTTTC | CASSLAVGTLSGANVLTF | TRBJ2-6 | NA | NA | TRBV7-2
TGTGCCAGCAGCTTAGGGTTAAGGGGGGGCAGGTACAATGAGCAGTTCTTC | CASSLGLRGGRYNEQFF | TRBJ2-1 | NA | NA | TRBV7-2
TGTGCCAGCAGCTTCCGGGACTCAGACACAGATACGCAGTATTTT | CASSFRDSDTDTQYF | TRBJ2-3 | NA | NA | TRBV5-5
TGTGCCAGCAGCTTAGTCAGTTCCTACGAGCAGTACTTC | CASSLVSSYEQYF | TRBJ2-7 | NA | few | TRBV11-2
TGTGCCAGCAGCCCTGGAGGTGGGGCCAACGTCCTGACTTTC | CASSPGGGANVLTF | TRBJ2-6 | NA | NA | TRBV3-1
TGCGCCAGCAGCCAAGAGGACAGGGCTGCAGATACGCAGTATTTT | CASSQEDRAADTQYF | TRBJ2-3 | TRBD1 | few | TRBV4-1
TGTGCCAGCTCGCCGTTGAGCAATCAACCCCAGCATTTT | CASSPLSNQPQHF | TRBJ1-5 | NA | NA | TRBV18
TGTGCCAGCAGTGAAAATAGCGGATCGCTAAATGAGCAGTTCTTC | CASSENSGSLNEQFF | TRBJ2-1 | NA | NA | TRBV2
TGTGCCAGCAGCTTAGGGTATAACCTCGGGGAGCTGTTTTTT | CASSLGYNLGELFF | TRBJ2-2 | NA | NA | TRBV13
TGTGCCAGCAGCCCGGGGGGGACTCCAACGGGCCATGAGCAGTTCTTC | CASSPGGTPTGHEQFF | TRBJ2-1 | TRBD2 | NA | TRBV5-4
TGTGCCAGCAGTGAAGTAGCAGGGGGGAACGTGTATCGGCCCCAGCATTTT | CASSEVAGGNVYRPQHF | TRBJ1-5 | TRBD1 | NA | TRBV6-1
TGTGCCAGCAGCTTCACAGGGGGAAATTCACCCCTCCACTTT | CASSFTGGNSPLHF | TRBJ1-6 | TRBD1 | NA | TRBV7-9
TGTGCCAGCGCGGCGGGGGTCAACACTGAAGCTTTCTTT | CASAAGVNTEAFF | TRBJ1-1 | NA | NA | TRBV28
TGTGCCAGCAGTTTGGGGTCGGATAGCAATCAGCCCCAGCATTTT | CASSLGSDSNQPQHF | TRBJ1-5 | NA | NA | TRBV28
TGCAGTGCTAATGGGGGCGGCCAGCCCCAGCATTTT | CSANGGGQPQHF | TRBJ1-5 | NA | many | TRBV20-1
TGTGCCAGCAGCCCCCGGACAGAAACGAACACCGGGGAGCTGTTTTTT | CASSPRTETNTGELFF | TRBJ2-2 | NA | NA | TRBV11-2
TGCAGCGTAGAGTACACGGAGCCCCAGCATTTT | CSVEYTEPQHF | TRBJ1-5 | NA | few | TRBV29-1
TGTGCCAGCAGGGACACTGGAGGGAGAAACTATGGCTACACCTTC | CASRDTGGRNYGYTF | TRBJ1-2 | NA | once | TRBV11-2
TGTGCCAGCAGCCAAGACCCTAGCGGGGGGGACACCGGGGAGCTGTTTTTT | CASSQDPSGGDTGELFF | TRBJ2-2 | TRBD2 | NA | TRBV3-1
TGTGCCAGCAGCCACGATCAGGTTCGGGTCTACGAGCAGTACTTC | CASSHDQVRVYEQYF | TRBJ2-7 | NA | NA | TRBV3-1
TGTGCCAGCAGCCCCCCGTCGGGGCGGACCTACAATGAGCAGTTCTTC | CASSPPSGRTYNEQFF | TRBJ2-1 | NA | once | TRBV5-4
TGCGCCAGCAGCAGTTGGCCTGTAGGGAATTCCGACGAGCAGTACTTC | CASSSWPVGNSDEQYF | TRBJ2-7 | NA | once | TRBV5-1
TGTGCCAGCAGCCCCTACGGGGCTGACCCCTACGAGCAGTACTTC | CASSPYGADPYEQYF | TRBJ2-7 | NA | few | TRBV6-2/TRBV6-3
TGTGCCAGCAGGCCCAGGGAGGACACCTTCTCCTCCGAGCAGTACTTC | CASRPREDTFSSEQYF | TRBJ2-7 | NA | few | TRBV7-9
TGCGCCAGCAGCTTGGAAGGGACTAGCTTTGAGACCCAGTACTTC | CASSLEGTSFETQYF | TRBJ2-5 | TRBD2 | NA | TRBV5-1
TGCAGTGCTAGGTTGGGGCAGCTTAGCTCTGGGGCCAACGTCCTGACTTTC | CSARLGQLSSGANVLTF | TRBJ2-6 | NA | few | TRBV20-1
TGTGCCAGCAGGAGAGATGGACAGGGAAATTCACCCCTCCACTTT | CASRRDGQGNSPLHF | TRBJ1-6 | TRBD1 | NA | TRBV14
TGTGCCAGCAGTCGACCGGGACAGGTTAATGCTGAAGCTTTCTTT | CASSRPGQVNAEAFF | TRBJ1-1 | TRBD1 | once | TRBV28
TGTGCCAGCAGCGTAGACGGGGTGGGCCAGCCCCAGCATTTT | CASSVDGVGQPQHF | TRBJ1-5 | NA | NA | TRBV9
TGTGCCAGCAGCGGTCAGAACCTTTACAATGAGCAGTTCTTC | CASSGQNLYNEQFF | TRBJ2-1 | NA | NA | TRBV11-3
TGCAGTCCAGGAGATCTCAATCAGCCCCAGCATTTT | CSPGDLNQPQHF | TRBJ1-5 | NA | NA | TRBV20-1
TGTGCCAGCAGACCCGACCTATGGGGGACCCAGTACTTC | CASRPDLWGTQYF | TRBJ2-5 | NA | NA | TRBV6-5